In this sample, the clone carrying this T cell receptor beta chain turned up a few times. What it binds is not known. The ends lost 4 bases at V and 4 bases at J; junction bases unmatched: 7. The CDR3 runs 15 residues. Germline-derived CDR1 and CDR2 are MDHEN and SYDVKM. Preparing the TCRbeta library involved the use of unique molecular identifiers. MiXCR was run by TCRdb on the PCR reads, yielding one entry per CDR3 protein. The profile covers about 100,000 distinct CDR3 sequences, with about 6% appearing a single time and about 6% taken by the ten largest. The data are from a study of T-cell reconstitution after alpha-beta-depleted transplantation in children. Study observations and caveats: At one year after transplant, newly produced T cells mostly accounted for T-cell counts and diversity. Expanded clones from the graft, numbering several hundred, reportedly supplied alpha-beta T cells about two months after transplant.

The TCR comes from a female patient aged 2 to 10 who had a stem cell transplant for Fanconi anemia, so the T cells may come from the graft donor. This sample comprised PBMCs, mostly from graft donor cells, obtained 60 days after TCRalphabeta/CD19-depleted stem cell transplant. This rearrangement joins TRBV28 to TRBJ2-7; 10 nucleotides agree with TRBD1. CDR3 sequence: CASSYRDRGIYEQYF. For the CDR3, the DNA is TGTGCCAGCAGTTACCGGGACAGGGGTATATACGAGCAGTACTTC.